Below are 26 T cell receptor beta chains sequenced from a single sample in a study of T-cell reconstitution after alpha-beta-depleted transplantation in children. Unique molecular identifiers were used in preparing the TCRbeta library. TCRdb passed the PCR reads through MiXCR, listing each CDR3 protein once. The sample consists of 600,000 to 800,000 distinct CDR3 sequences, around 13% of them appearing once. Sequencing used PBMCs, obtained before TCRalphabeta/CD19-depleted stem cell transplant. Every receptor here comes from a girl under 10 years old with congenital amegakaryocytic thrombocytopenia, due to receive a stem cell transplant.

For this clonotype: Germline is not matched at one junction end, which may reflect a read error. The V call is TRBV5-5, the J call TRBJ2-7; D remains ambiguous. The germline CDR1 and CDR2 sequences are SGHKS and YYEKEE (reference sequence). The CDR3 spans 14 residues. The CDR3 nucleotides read TGTGCCAGCAGCGTTGGTACCCCGTACTACGAGCGGTACTTC. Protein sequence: CASSVGTPYYERYF.

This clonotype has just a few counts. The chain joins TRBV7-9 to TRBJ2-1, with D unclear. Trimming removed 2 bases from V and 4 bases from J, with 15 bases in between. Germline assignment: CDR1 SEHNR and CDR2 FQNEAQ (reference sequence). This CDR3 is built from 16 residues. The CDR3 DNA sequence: TGTGCCAGCAGCTTAATTATTTGGGATGGATACAATGAGCAGTTCTTC. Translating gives CASSLIIWDGYNEQFF.

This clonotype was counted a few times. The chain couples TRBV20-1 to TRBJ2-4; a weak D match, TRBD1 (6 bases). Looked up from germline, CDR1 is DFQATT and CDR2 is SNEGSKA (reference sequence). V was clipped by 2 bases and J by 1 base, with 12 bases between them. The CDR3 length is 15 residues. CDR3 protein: CSARLQGWAKNIQYF. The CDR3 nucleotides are TGCAGTGCTAGACTACAGGGATGGGCCAAAAACATTCAGTACTTC.

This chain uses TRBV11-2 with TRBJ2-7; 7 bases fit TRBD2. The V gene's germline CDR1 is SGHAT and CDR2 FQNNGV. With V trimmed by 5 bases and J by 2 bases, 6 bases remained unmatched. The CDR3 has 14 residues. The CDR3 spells CASSPGLLTYEQYF. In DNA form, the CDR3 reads TGTGCCAGCAGCCCGGGACTACTAACCTACGAGCAGTACTTC.

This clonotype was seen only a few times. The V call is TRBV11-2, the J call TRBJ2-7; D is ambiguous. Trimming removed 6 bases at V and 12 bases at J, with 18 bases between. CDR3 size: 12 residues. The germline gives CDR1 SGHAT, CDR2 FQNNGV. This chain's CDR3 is CASSMQPSRTYF. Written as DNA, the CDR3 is TGTGCCAGCAGTATGCAGCCCTCGAGGACGTACTTC.

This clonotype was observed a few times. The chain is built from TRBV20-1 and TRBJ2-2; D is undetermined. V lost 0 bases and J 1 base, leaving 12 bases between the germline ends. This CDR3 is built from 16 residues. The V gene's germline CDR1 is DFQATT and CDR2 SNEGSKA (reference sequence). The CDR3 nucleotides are TGCAGTGCTAGAGACCTTTTGCGTCTGAACACCGGGGAGCTGTTTTTT. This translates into CSARDLLRLNTGELFF.

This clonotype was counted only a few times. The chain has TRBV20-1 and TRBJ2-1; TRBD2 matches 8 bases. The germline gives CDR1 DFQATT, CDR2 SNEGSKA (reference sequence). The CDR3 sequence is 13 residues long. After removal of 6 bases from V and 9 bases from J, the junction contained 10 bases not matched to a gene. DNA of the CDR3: TGCAGTGCATGGACTAGACGGGGGGGTGAGCAGTTCTTC. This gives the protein CSAWTRRGGEQFF.

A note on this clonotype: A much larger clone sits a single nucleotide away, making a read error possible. As DNA, the CDR3 is TGTGCCAGCAGCTTCCTAGGGACTAGCGGGGATACGCAGTATTTT. This gives the protein CASSFLGTSGDTQYF. The rearrangement uses TRBV5-6 and TRBJ2-3; 12 bases fit TRBD2. With 2 bases clipped from V and 6 bases from J, the junction kept 4 bases outside the gene matches. Germline CDR1 SGHDT, CDR2 YYEEEE. This CDR3 spans 15 amino acids.

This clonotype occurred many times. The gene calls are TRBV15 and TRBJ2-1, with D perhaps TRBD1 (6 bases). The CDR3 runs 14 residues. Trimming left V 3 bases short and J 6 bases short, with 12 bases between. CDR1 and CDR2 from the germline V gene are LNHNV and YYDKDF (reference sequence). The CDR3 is CATSREDRFNEQFF. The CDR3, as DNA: TGTGCCACCAGCAGGGAGGACAGATTCAATGAGCAGTTCTTC.

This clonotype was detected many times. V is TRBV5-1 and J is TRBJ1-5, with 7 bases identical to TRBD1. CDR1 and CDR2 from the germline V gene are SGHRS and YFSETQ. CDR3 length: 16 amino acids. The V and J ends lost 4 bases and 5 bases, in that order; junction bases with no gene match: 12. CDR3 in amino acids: CASSPGQPPFYQPQHF. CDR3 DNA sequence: TGCGCCAGCAGCCCGGGACAGCCGCCTTTCTATCAGCCCCAGCATTTT.

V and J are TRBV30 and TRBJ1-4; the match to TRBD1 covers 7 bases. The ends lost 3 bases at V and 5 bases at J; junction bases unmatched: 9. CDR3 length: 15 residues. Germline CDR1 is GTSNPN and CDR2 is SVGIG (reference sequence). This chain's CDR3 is CAWSRDRVWNEKLFF. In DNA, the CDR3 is TGTGCCTGGAGCCGAGACAGGGTTTGGAATGAAAAACTGTTTTTT.

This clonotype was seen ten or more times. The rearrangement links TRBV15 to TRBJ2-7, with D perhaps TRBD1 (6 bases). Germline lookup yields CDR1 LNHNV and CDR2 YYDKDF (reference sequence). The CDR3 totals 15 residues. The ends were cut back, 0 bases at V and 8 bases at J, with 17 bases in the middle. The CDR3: CATSRERQERSKQYF. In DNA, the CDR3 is TGTGCCACCAGCAGAGAAAGACAGGAACGCTCCAAGCAGTACTTC.

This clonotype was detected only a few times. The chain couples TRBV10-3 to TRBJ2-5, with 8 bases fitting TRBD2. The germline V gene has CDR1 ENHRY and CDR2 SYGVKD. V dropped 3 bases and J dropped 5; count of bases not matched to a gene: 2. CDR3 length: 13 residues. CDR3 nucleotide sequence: TGTGCCATCAGTGATGGCGGGAGGGAGACCCAGTACTTC. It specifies CAISDGGRETQYF.

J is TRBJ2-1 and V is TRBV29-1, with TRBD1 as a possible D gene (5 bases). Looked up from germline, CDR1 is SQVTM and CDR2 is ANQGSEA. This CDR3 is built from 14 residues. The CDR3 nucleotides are TGCACCGCATTAGGCATCCAGGGTACGGAGGAGCAGTTCTTC. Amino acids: CTALGIQGTEEQFF.

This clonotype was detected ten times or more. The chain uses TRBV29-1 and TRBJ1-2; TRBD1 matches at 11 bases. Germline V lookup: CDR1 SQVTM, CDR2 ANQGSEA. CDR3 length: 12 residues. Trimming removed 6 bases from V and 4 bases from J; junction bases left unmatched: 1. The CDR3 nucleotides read TGCAGCGTGGGACAGGGGGGCTATGGCTACACCTTC. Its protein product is CSVGQGGYGYTF.

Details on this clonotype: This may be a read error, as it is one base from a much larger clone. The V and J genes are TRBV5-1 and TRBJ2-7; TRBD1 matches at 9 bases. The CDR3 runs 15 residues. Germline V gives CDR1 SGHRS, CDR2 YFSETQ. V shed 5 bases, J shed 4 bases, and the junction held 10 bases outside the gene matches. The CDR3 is CASSGTGTGWYEQYF. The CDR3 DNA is TGCGCCAGCAGTGGGACCGGGACAGGGTGGTACGAGCAGTACTTC. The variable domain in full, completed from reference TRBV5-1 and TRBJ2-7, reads KAGVTQTPRYLIKTRGQQVTLSCSPISGHRSVSWYQQTPGQGLQFLFEYFSETQRNKGNFPGRFSGRQFSNSRSEMNVSTLELGDSALYLCASSGTGTGWYEQYFGPGTRLTVT.

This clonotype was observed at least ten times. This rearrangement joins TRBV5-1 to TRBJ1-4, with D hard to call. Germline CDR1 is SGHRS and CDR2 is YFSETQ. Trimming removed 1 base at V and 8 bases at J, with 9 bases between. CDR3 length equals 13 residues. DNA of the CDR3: TGCGCCAGCAGCTTGATGATTAGGGAAAAACTGTTTTTT. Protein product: CASSLMIREKLFF.

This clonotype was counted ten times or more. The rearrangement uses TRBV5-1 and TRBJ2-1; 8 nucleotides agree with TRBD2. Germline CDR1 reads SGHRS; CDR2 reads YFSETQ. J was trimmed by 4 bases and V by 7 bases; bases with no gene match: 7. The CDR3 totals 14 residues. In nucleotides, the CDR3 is TGCGCCAGCGGGCCGGGAGGGCCGTACAATGAGCAGTTCTTC. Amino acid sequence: CASGPGGPYNEQFF.

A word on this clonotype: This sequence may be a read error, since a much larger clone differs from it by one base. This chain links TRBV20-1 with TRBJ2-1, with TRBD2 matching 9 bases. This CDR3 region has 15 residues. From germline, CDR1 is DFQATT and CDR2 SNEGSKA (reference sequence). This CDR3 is CCASILAGLHNEQFF. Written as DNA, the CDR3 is TGCTGTGCTAGTATTCTAGCGGGACTACACAATGAGCAGTTCTTC.

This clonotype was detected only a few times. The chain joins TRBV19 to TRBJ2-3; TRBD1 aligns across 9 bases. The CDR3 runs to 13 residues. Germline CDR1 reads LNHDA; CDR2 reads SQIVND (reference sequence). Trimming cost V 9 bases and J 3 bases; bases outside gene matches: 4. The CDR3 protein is CASPTGGTDTQYF. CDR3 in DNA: TGTGCCAGCCCGACAGGGGGAACAGATACGCAGTATTTT.

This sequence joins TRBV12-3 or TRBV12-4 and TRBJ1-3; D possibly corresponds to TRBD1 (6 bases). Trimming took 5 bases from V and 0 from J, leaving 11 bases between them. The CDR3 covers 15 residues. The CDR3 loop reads CASSQGGYSGNTIYF. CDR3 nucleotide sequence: TGTGCCAGCAGTCAAGGGGGGTACTCTGGAAACACCATATATTTT.

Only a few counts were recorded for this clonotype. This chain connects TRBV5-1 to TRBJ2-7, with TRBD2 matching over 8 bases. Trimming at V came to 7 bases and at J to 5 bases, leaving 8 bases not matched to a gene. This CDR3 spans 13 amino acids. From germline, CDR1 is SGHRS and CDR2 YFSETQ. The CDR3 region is CASGAGEVDEQYF. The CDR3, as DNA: TGCGCCAGCGGAGCGGGAGAAGTTGACGAGCAGTACTTC.

The CDR3 reads CATSRPGSYGYTF. CDR3 in DNA: TGTGCCACCAGTCGCCCAGGGAGCTATGGCTACACCTTC. The rearrangement links TRBV24-1 to TRBJ1-2; D possibly corresponds to TRBD1 (5 bases). V lost 6 bases, J lost 4 bases, and 11 bases lay in between. The CDR3 has 13 residues. The germline gives CDR1 KGHDR, CDR2 SFDVKD.

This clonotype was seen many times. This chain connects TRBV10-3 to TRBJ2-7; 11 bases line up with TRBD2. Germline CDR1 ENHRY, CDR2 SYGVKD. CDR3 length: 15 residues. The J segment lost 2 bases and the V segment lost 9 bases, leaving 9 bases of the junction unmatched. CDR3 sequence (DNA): TGTGCCATTTCCGGACTAGCGGGTACCCCCTACGAGCAGTACTTC. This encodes CAISGLAGTPYEQYF.

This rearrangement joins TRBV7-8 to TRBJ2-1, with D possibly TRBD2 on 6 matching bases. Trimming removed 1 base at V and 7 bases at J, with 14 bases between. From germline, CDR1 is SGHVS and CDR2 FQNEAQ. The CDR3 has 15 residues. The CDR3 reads CASSLGGLEGNEQFF. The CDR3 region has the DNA TGTGCCAGCAGCTTAGGAGGCTTGGAGGGGAATGAGCAGTTCTTC.

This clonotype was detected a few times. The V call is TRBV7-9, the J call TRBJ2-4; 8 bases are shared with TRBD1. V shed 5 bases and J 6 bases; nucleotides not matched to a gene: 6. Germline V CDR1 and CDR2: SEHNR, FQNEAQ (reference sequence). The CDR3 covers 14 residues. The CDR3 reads CASSLLGQGNIQYF. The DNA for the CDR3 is TGTGCCAGCAGCCTACTCGGACAGGGAAACATTCAGTACTTC.